The 27 T cell receptor beta chains below come from one sample, sequenced in a study of breast tumors, draining lymph nodes, adjacent tissues. MiXCR, run by TCRdb on the multiplex PCR reads, gives a single entry per CDR3 protein. The sample consists of some 200,000 distinct CDR3 sequences, over 25% of them appearing once. Axillary draining lymph nodes of breast cancer patients supplied the node samples. Sequencing was done on a sample of axillary lymph node tissue. The receptors come from a female donor with breast cancer. Some clones in this sample may be carry-over from other donors' samples.

The V call is TRBV7-4, the J call TRBJ2-3; D might be TRBD1 or TRBD2, each matching 5 bases. Trimming shortened V by 8 bases and J by 7 bases, and 37 bases separated the two germline ends. The CDR3 has 20 amino acids. Looked up from germline, CDR1 is SGHVT and CDR2 is SQSDAQ. DNA of the CDR3: TGTGCCAGCGTGGGGGATTCGGCTTGTCGCGATAAGTGGCCAAGGAATACGCAGTATTTT. Amino acids: CASVGDSACRDKWPRNTQYF.

The J gene is TRBJ2-1, the V gene TRBV19, with 16 bases identical to TRBD2. The CDR3 spans 19 residues. Trimming took 5 bases from V and 1 from J; bases not matched to a gene: 8. Looked up from germline, CDR1 is LNHDA and CDR2 is SQIVND (reference sequence). The CDR3 nucleotides are TGTGCCAGTAGTCCTCGGGGACTAGCGGGAGGGATATCCTACAATGAGCAGTTCTTC. Protein product: CASSPRGLAGGISYNEQFF.

There are many counts of this clonotype. The chain employs TRBV15 and TRBJ1-1, with TRBD1 as a possible D gene (5 bases). The V and J ends lost 0 bases and 5 bases respectively, with 13 bases between them. This CDR3 is 15 amino acids long. Germline lookup yields CDR1 LNHNV and CDR2 YYDKDF (reference sequence). Here the CDR3 reads CATSREMGRGTEAFF. In nucleotides, the CDR3 is TGTGCCACCAGCAGAGAAATGGGGCGAGGTACTGAAGCTTTCTTT.

This clonotype occurred many times. This chain connects TRBV5-5 to TRBJ1-6, with a weak D call TRBD1 (6 bases). CDR1 and CDR2 from the germline V gene are SGHKS and YYEKEE (reference sequence). V lost 1 base and J 6 bases, leaving 14 bases between the germline ends. CDR3 length equals 16 residues. In DNA form, the CDR3 reads TGTGCCAGCAGCTTGACCACAGGGTCCCCTAATTCACCCCTCCACTTT. Its protein is CASSLTTGSPNSPLHF.

There are many counts of this clonotype. The CDR3 here is CSARDTLAGGPGELFF. The CDR3 DNA reads TGCAGTGCTAGAGATACGCTAGCGGGAGGGCCCGGGGAGCTGTTTTTT. The chain links TRBV20-1 to TRBJ2-2, with 12 bases lining up with TRBD2. The trim removed 0 bases at V and 6 bases at J, leaving 5 bases unmatched. Germline CDR1 and CDR2: DFQATT and SNEGSKA (reference sequence). This CDR3 has 16 amino acids.

This clonotype came up many times. The chain is built from TRBV20-1 and TRBJ1-6; D not resolved. The ends were cut back, 0 bases at V and 5 bases at J, with 20 bases in the middle. Germline-derived CDR1 and CDR2 are DFQATT and SNEGSKA (reference sequence). CDR3 length: 18 residues. CDR3 sequence (DNA): TGCAGTGCTAGAGATGGGAAAATTCTAGGATCTAATAATTCACCCCTCCACTTT. It encodes CSARDGKILGSNNSPLHF.

This clonotype was recorded many times. The chain joins TRBV12-3 or TRBV12-4 to TRBJ2-5; D remains ambiguous. The ends were cut back, 4 bases at V and 0 bases at J, with 12 bases in the middle. The CDR3 length is 15 residues. CDR3 protein: CASSSPLTHQETQYF. DNA for the CDR3: TGTGCCAGCAGTTCACCACTGACTCACCAAGAGACCCAGTACTTC.

This clonotype was seen ten or more times. This chain links TRBV7-2 with TRBJ2-2; D perhaps matches TRBD2 (6 bases). CDR3 length: 15 residues. Germline CDR1 and CDR2: SGHTA and FQGNSA. V gave up 1 base and J gave up 1 base, with 7 bases separating them. The CDR3 DNA reads as TGTGCCAGCAGCTTAGGGGGGGTGAACACCGGGGAGCTGTTTTTT. This translates into CASSLGGVNTGELFF. Full variable domain (outside the CDR3, taken from reference TRBV7-2 and TRBJ2-2): GAGVSQSPSNKVTEKGKDVELRCDPISGHTALYWYRQSLGQGLEFLIYFQGNSAPDKSGLPSDRFSAERTGGSVSTLTIQRTQQEDSAVYLCASSLGGVNTGELFFGEGSRLTVL.

This clonotype was seen many times. This chain links TRBV20-1 with TRBJ2-2; the D gene is possibly TRBD1 (5 bases). The CDR3 runs to 15 residues. Germline assignment: CDR1 DFQATT and CDR2 SNEGSKA (reference sequence). Trimming took off 0 bases at V and 2 bases at J, with 10 bases between the two ends. The CDR3 here is CSARDARTNTGELFF. CDR3 in DNA: TGCAGTGCTAGAGATGCCCGGACAAACACCGGGGAGCTGTTTTTT.

The chain combines TRBV28 with TRBJ2-2; 8 bases are shared with TRBD2. This CDR3 has 16 amino acids. CDR1 and CDR2 from the germline V gene are MDHEN and SYDVKM. Trimming removed 5 bases from V and 5 bases from J; junction bases left unmatched: 10. The CDR3 DNA follows: TGTGCCAGCAGTCCCAGGGGCGGGAGGAAGACCGGGGAGCTGTTTTTT. It codes for CASSPRGGRKTGELFF.

This clonotype has a count of ten or more. The V call is TRBV20-1, the J call TRBJ2-1, with D perhaps given as TRBD1 or TRBD2 (5 bases each). The V end lost 0 bases, the J end lost 7 bases, and 13 bases lay between the germline ends. Germline V gives CDR1 DFQATT, CDR2 SNEGSKA (reference sequence). The CDR3 covers 14 residues. This chain's CDR3 is CSARDRGPRNEQFF. The CDR3 DNA reads TGCAGTGCTAGAGATAGGGGACCGAGGAATGAGCAGTTCTTC.

This clonotype was detected many times. CDR3: CASSQDIGNQPQHF. DNA of the CDR3: TGTGCCAGCAGCCAAGATATAGGCAATCAGCCCCAGCATTTT. The V gene is TRBV3-1, the J gene TRBJ1-5, with D hard to call. Deletions cut 0 bases from V and 2 bases from J, with 5 bases between. The CDR3 contains 14 residues. The germline gives CDR1 LGHDT, CDR2 YNNKEL (reference sequence).

This clonotype was counted at least ten times. J is TRBJ2-7 and V is TRBV6-4; D is unresolved. V was shortened by 0 bases and J by 1 base, with 10 bases between the two germline ends. The V gene's germline CDR1 is MRHNA and CDR2 SNTAGT. CDR3 length: 15 amino acids. CDR3 DNA: TGTGCCAGCAGTGACTCAATGATCGCATCCTACGAGCAGTACTTC. It translates to CASSDSMIASYEQYF.

This clonotype was picked up many times. The chain links TRBV7-2 to TRBJ1-2; 8 bases line up with TRBD1. This CDR3 region has 15 residues. The junction had 10 bases not matched to a gene; V was cut back by 5 bases and J by 5 bases. CDR1 SGHTA and CDR2 FQGNSA come from the germline V gene. CDR3 nucleotide sequence: TGTGCCAGCAGCCCGGCGACAGGGGATAAGTATGGCTACACCTTC. This sequence encodes CASSPATGDKYGYTF. Looking up the rest from reference TRBV7-2 and TRBJ1-2 gives the full variable domain: GAGVSQSPSNKVTEKGKDVELRCDPISGHTALYWYRQSLGQGLEFLIYFQGNSAPDKSGLPSDRFSAERTGGSVSTLTIQRTQQEDSAVYLCASSPATGDKYGYTFGSGTRLTVV.

The chain joins TRBV7-6 to TRBJ1-5; D unclear. The germline V gene has CDR1 SGHVS and CDR2 FNYEAQ. V dropped 1 base and J dropped 11 bases, with 6 bases sitting between them. The CDR3 totals 11 residues. CDR3 nucleotides: TGTGCCAGCAGCTTAGAGGAGACCCAGCATTTT. Encoded protein: CASSLEETQHF.

This clonotype was found a few times. Without the conserved terminal phenylalanine or tryptophan, this CDR3 likely stems from a read error. The limits of the CDR3 on the DNA are not certain, so only TCRdb's listed CDR3 is given. V and J are TRBV19 and TRBJ1-1; no DNA check was done on the table's D call, TRBD1. Germline CDR1 reads LNHDA; CDR2 reads SQIVND (reference sequence). The CDR3 is 9 amino acids long, termini counted. This chain's CDR3 is CASSTLDGA.

This clonotype was recorded at least ten times. V usage is TRBV5-4 and J usage is TRBJ2-5; possibly TRBD2 for D (7 bases). The CDR3 loop spans 15 amino acids. The germline V gene encodes CDR1 SGHNT and CDR2 YYREEE (reference sequence). Trimming cost V 4 bases and J 2 bases, with 15 bases left between them. As DNA, the CDR3 is TGTGCCAGCAGCCGGCTCGCGGGGGCTCAAGAGACCCAGTACTTC. It translates to CASSRLAGAQETQYF.

This clonotype has at least ten counts. As DNA, the CDR3 is TGTGCCAGCAGTGAACTAGCGGTCGAGCAGTACTTC. Protein product: CASSELAVEQYF. V and J are TRBV2 and TRBJ2-7, with 7 bases aligning to TRBD2. Trimming took 2 bases from V and 6 from J; bases not matched to a gene: 1. The CDR3 extends over 12 amino acids. CDR1 is SNHLY and CDR2 is FYNNEI in the germline V gene.

The V gene is TRBV5-6, the J gene TRBJ1-3, with D unclear. V lost 2 bases and J lost 0, with 9 bases in between. CDR1 SGHDT and CDR2 YYEEEE come from the germline V gene. This CDR3 has 15 amino acids. CDR3 DNA: TGTGCCAGCAGCTTAGGGCGGTTCTCTGGAAACACCATATATTTT. As protein: CASSLGRFSGNTIYF.

This clonotype showed up many times. V usage is TRBV11-2 and J usage is TRBJ2-3; tentatively, D is TRBD1 or TRBD2 (5 bases each). V was pared by 0 bases and J by 2 bases, with 9 bases between. CDR3 length equals 15 residues. From germline, CDR1 is SGHAT and CDR2 FQNNGV. CDR3 DNA sequence: TGTGCCAGCAGCTTAGATGGGGGATACACAGATACGCAGTATTTT. It translates to CASSLDGGYTDTQYF. The full variable domain, with the rest looked up from reference TRBV11-2 and TRBJ2-3, is EAGVAQSPRYKIIEKRQSVAFWCNPISGHATLYWYQQILGQGPKLLIQFQNNGVVDDSQLPKDRFSAERLKGVDSTLKIQPAKLEDSAVYLCASSLDGGYTDTQYFGPGTRLTVL.

This clonotype was picked up many times. The chain combines TRBV2 with TRBJ2-7; D perhaps matches TRBD1 (5 bases). This CDR3 contains 14 residues. The V end lost 3 bases, the J end lost 5 bases, and 14 bases lay between the germline ends. Germline V gives CDR1 SNHLY, CDR2 FYNNEI. CDR3 amino acids: CASSEGPLPDEQYF. The CDR3 DNA is TGTGCCAGCAGTGAGGGGCCCTTACCGGACGAGCAGTACTTC.

In the case of this clonotype: No conserved phenylalanine or tryptophan ends this CDR3, so it is likely a read error. The chain employs TRBV19 and TRBJ2-1; TRBD2 might be the D (6 bases). Germline V gene data show CDR1 as LNHDA and CDR2 as SQIVND (reference sequence). Deletions cut 3 bases from V and 3 bases from J, with 15 bases between. The CDR3 sequence is 16 residues long. CDR3 sequence (DNA): TGTGCCAGTAGTATTCAGCCCCTGGACTACTACAATGAGCAGTTCTCC. Translated: CASSIQPLDYYNEQFS.

This clonotype occurred many times. J is TRBJ2-7 and V is TRBV18; 9 nucleotides line up with TRBD1. The CDR3 has 14 residues. The V and J ends lost 6 bases and 5 bases, in that order; junction bases with no gene match: 8. Germline CDR1 and CDR2: KGHSH and LQKENI. The CDR3 DNA is TGTGCCAGCTCGTCCGGGACAGGGTCCCACGAGCAGTACTTC. Amino acids: CASSSGTGSHEQYF.

This chain uses TRBV7-2 with TRBJ2-7, with 12 bases aligning to TRBD2. Unmatched junction bases numbered 6, after V lost 11 bases and J lost 1 base. Germline V CDR1 and CDR2: SGHTA, FQGNSA. CDR3 length: 14 amino acids. The CDR3 reads CAAGLAGNSYEQYF. CDR3 coding DNA: TGTGCCGCTGGACTAGCGGGGAATTCCTACGAGCAGTACTTC.

This clonotype occurred once. A much larger clone differs by one base, so this may be a read error. The rearrangement uses TRBV12-3 or TRBV12-4 and TRBJ2-2; no clear D gene. This CDR3 spans 14 amino acids. The CDR3 region has the DNA TGTGCCGGCAGTTTCCGGCCTGGCACCGGGGAGCTGTTTTTT. Translation: CAGSFRPGTGELFF.

This clonotype was seen only a few times. Possible read error: a much larger clone is one base away. The V and J genes are TRBV20-1 and TRBJ2-7; D gene uncertain. Germline loops: CDR1 DFQATT, CDR2 SNEGSKA (reference sequence). The ends were cut back, 2 bases at V and 6 bases at J, with 17 bases in the middle. This CDR3 spans 14 amino acids. The CDR3 spells CSARIRRWASEQYF. The CDR3 nucleotides read TGCAGTGCTAGAATAAGGCGGTGGGCCTCCGAGCAGTACTTC.

This clonotype was counted only a few times. The gene calls are TRBV4-1 and TRBJ1-1; tentatively, D is TRBD1 (6 bases). CDR3 length: 14 residues. V was clipped by 1 base and J by 7 bases, with 13 bases between them. Per the germline V gene, CDR1 is MGHRA and CDR2 is YSYEKL. The CDR3 sequence: CASSQVVQGGEAFF. The DNA of the CDR3 is TGCGCCAGCAGCCAAGTTGTACAGGGAGGTGAAGCTTTCTTT.